Here is one T cell receptor beta chain with its context. Its antigen is unidentified. The data derive from a study of identical twins. Whole-study findings and limits: Weaker excess sharing between twins was seen in beta out-of-frame sequences. Cross-sectional statistical analysis, not tracking of the same donors, underpinned the conclusions. Insertion counts were lower in abundant cord blood beta clonotypes, a trend that memory repertoires did not show.

Trimming took off 6 bases at V and 4 bases at J, with 10 bases between the two ends. The length of the CDR3 is 13 residues. From germline, CDR1 is MNHNS and CDR2 SASEGT. TCRdb ran MiXCR on the 5' RACE reads and lists one entry per CDR3 protein. In the table there are about 250,000 distinct CDR3 sequences, around 15% of which are singletons. Sequenced material: memory (CD45RO+) T cells sorted from blood. The V call is TRBV6-1, the J call TRBJ1-5; TRBD1 might be the D (5 bases). This clonotype was sampled from a woman younger than 30 in good health. The CDR3 DNA follows: TGTGCCAGCAGCTGGACACTGAATCAGCCCCAGCATTTT. This sequence encodes CASSWTLNQPQHF.